Below, one TCR beta chain is given with its context. Using immunoSEQ multiplex PCR, the repertoire was profiled, and TCRdb retains in-frame clones only, with some absent. The sample has under 80,000 clones, more than 90% seen once. This sample was taken from a study of T cell changes during pregnancy in multiple sclerosis. Per the germline V gene, CDR1 is ENHRY and CDR2 is SYGVKD. V trimming: 8 bases; J trimming: 6 bases; junction bases outside the gene matches: 11. CDR3 length: 15 amino acids. The input for sequencing was peripheral blood, taken after pregnancy. This sequence was found in a female donor in good health, enrolled as a control in a pregnancy study. The chain links TRBV10-3 to TRBJ2-7, with 12 bases lining up with TRBD2. The CDR3 nucleotides read TGTGCCATCGGACAATCTAGCGGGAGGGCAGTCGAGCAGTACTTC. Translating it yields CAIGQSSGRAVEQYF.